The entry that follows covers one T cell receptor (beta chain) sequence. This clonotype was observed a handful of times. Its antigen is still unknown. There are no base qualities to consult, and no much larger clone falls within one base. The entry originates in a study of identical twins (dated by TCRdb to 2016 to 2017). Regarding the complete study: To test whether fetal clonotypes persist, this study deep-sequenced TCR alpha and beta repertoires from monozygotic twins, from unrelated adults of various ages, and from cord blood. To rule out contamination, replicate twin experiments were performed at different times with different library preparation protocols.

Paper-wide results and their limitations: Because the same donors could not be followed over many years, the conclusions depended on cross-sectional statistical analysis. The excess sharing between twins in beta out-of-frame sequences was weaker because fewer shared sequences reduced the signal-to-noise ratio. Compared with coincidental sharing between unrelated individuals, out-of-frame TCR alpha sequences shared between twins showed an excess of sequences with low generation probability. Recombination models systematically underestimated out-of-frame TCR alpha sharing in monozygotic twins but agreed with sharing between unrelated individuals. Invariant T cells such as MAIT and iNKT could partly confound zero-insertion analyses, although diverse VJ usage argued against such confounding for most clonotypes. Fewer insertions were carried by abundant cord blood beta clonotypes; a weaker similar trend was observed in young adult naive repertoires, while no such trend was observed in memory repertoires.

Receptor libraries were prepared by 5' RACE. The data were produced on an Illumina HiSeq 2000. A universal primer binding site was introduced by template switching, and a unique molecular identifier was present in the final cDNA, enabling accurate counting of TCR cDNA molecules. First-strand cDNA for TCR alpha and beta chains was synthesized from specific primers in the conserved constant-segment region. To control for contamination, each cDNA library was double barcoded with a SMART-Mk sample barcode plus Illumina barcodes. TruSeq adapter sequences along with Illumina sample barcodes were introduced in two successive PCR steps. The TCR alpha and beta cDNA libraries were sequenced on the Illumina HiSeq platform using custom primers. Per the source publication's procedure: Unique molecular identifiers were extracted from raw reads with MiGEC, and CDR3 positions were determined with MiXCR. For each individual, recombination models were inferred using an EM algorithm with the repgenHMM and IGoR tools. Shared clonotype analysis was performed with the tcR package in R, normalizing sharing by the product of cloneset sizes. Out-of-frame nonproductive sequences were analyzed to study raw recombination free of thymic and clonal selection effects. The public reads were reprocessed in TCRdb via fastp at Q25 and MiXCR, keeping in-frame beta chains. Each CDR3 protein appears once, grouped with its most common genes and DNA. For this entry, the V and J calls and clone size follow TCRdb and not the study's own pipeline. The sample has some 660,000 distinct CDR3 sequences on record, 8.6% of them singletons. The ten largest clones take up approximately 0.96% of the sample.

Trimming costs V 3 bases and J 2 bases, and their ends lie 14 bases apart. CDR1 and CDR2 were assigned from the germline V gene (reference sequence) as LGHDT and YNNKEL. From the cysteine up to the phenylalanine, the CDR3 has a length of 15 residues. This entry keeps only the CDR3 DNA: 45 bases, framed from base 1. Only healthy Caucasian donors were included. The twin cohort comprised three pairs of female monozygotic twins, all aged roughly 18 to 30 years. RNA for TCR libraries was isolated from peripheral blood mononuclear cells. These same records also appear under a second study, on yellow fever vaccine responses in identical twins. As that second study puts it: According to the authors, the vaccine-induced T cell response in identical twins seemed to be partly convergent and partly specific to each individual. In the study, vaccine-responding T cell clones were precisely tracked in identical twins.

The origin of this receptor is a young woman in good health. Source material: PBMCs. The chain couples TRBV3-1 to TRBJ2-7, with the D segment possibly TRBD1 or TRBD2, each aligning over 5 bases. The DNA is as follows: TGTGCCAGCAGCCATCTTCGGGACGGAACCTACGAGCAGTACTTC. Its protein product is CASSHLRDGTYEQYF.